This T cell receptor beta chain emerged from a study of vaccination effects on CD4 cells after COVID-19. For the study at large: The median interval between the second dose and post-vaccine sampling was 72 days.

Details on this clone: The antigen remains unidentified.

Assay: immunoSEQ multiplex PCR; the TCRdb copy retains only in-frame clones and omits some. The sample contains under 35,000 clones, approximately 68% of which appear only once. Antigen-specific CD4+ T cells were expanded (with viral peptide pools) by the ViraFEST assay ahead of sequencing. Between days 10 and 11 of culture, CD4+ T cells were separated out. Each participant was administered two doses of either the BNT162b2 or the mRNA-1273 vaccine. A few million PBMC were seeded per well and grown in the presence of 10 IU/ml IL-2 and about 10 ug/ml peptides. CDR3 size: 17 residues. CDR1 SGHKS and CDR2 YYEKEE come from the germline V gene (reference sequence). Trimming cost V 3 bases and J 2 bases; bases outside gene matches: 11.

The receptor was derived from a human donor who received a COVID-19 vaccine. V is TRBV5-5 and J is TRBJ1-5; 7 nucleotides align to TRBD1. The material was CD4+ T cells from PBMCs cultured with SARS-CoV-2 spike peptides, obtained after COVID-19 vaccination. This CDR3 is CASSSGTDLSGNQPQHF. The CDR3 DNA reads TGTGCCAGCAGCTCCGGGACAGACCTTTCGGGCAATCAGCCCCAGCATTTT.